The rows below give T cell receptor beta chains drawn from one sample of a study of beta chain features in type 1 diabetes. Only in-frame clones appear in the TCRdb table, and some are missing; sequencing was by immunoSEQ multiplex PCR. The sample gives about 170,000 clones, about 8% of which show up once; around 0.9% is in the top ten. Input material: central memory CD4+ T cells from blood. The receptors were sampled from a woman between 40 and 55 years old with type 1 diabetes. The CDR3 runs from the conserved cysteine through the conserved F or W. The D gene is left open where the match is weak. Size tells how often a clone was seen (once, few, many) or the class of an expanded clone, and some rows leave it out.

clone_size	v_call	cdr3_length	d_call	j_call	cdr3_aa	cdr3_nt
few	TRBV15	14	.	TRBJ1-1	CATSRDPEATEAFF	TGTGCCACCAGCAGAGATCCCGAAGCGACTGAAGCTTTCTTT
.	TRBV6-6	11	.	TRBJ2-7	CASTGQDEQYF	TGTGCCAGCACCGGACAAGACGAGCAGTACTTC
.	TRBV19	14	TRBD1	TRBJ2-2	CASSIRTGAGELFF	TGTGCCAGTAGTATCCGGACAGGTGCCGGGGAGCTGTTTTTT
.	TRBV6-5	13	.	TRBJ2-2	CATQREGTGELFF	TGTGCCACCCAGAGAGAGGGAACCGGGGAGCTGTTTTTT
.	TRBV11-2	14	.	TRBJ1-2	CASSLDGKNYGYTF	TGTGCCAGCAGCTTAGACGGGAAAAACTATGGCTACACCTTC
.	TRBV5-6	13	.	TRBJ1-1	CASSPVWNTEAFF	TGTGCCAGCAGCCCCGTATGGAACACTGAAGCTTTCTTT
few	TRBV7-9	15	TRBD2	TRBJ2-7	CASSRGLAGLYEQYF	TGTGCCAGCAGCCGCGGGCTAGCGGGACTCTACGAGCAGTACTTC
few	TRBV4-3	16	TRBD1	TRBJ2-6	CASSQDAGGRRGVLTF	TGCGCCAGCAGCCAAGATGCAGGGGGCCGCAGGGGCGTCCTGACTTTC
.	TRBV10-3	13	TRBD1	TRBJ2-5	CAPNAGGYETQYF	TGTGCCCCCAACGCAGGGGGTTATGAGACCCAGTACTTC
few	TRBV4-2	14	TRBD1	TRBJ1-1	CASSQETGDTEAFF	TGTGCCAGCAGCCAAGAAACAGGGGACACTGAAGCTTTCTTT
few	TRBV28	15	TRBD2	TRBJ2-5	CASRTASGNEETQYF	TGTGCCAGCCGTACGGCTAGCGGGAACGAAGAGACCCAGTACTTC
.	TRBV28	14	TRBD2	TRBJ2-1	CASSSGGGINEQFF	TGTGCCAGCAGTTCCGGCGGGGGAATAAATGAGCAGTTCTTC
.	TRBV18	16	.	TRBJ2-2	CASSPAARPTPGELFF	TGTGCCAGCTCACCAGCGGCTAGGCCCACACCCGGGGAGCTGTTTTTT
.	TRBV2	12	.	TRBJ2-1	CASSSDVSGQFF	TGTGCCAGCAGCTCAGACGTCAGCGGGCAGTTCTTC
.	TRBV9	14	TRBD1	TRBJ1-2	CASSVGWDRGGYTF	TGTGCCAGCAGCGTAGGATGGGACAGGGGCGGCTACACCTTC
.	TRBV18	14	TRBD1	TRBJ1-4	CASSPGTANEKLFF	TGTGCCAGCTCACCCGGGACAGCAAATGAAAAACTGTTTTTT
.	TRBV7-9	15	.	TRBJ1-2	CASSPHSGGDYGYTF	TGTGCCAGCAGCCCGCACTCGGGGGGCGACTATGGCTACACCTTC
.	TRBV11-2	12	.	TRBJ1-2	CASSPAGGGYTF	TGTGCCAGCAGCCCAGCGGGAGGCGGCTACACCTTC
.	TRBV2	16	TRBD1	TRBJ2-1	CASTYRGWPPYNEQFF	TGTGCCAGCACCTACAGGGGATGGCCCCCCTACAATGAGCAGTTCTTC
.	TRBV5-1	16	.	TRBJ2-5	CASSLFAAEPQETQYF	TGCGCCAGCAGCTTGTTCGCGGCGGAACCCCAAGAGACCCAGTACTTC
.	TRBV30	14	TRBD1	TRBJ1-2	CAWSDDRAPYGYTF	TGTGCCTGGAGTGACGACAGGGCCCCCTATGGCTACACCTTC
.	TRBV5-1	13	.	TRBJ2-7	CASSFEGSYEQYF	TGCGCCAGCAGCTTTGAGGGCAGCTACGAGCAGTACTTC
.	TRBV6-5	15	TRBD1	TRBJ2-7	CASSKRGQVSYEQYF	TGTGCCAGCAGCAAACGGGGACAGGTCTCCTACGAGCAGTACTTC
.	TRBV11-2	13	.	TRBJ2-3	CASSLGGADTQYF	TGTGCCAGCAGCTTAGGGGGAGCAGATACGCAGTATTTT
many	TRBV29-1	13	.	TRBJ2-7	CSGGDSRGYEQYF	TGCAGCGGGGGGGACAGCCGGGGCTACGAGCAGTACTTC
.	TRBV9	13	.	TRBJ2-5	CASSERDMKTQYF	TGTGCCAGCAGCGAGAGGGATATGAAGACCCAGTACTTC
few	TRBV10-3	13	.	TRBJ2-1	CAISKDSVNEQFF	TGTGCCATCAGCAAGGACTCCGTTAATGAGCAGTTCTTC
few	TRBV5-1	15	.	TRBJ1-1	CASSFEAPGDTEAFF	TGCGCCAGCAGCTTTGAGGCCCCCGGGGACACTGAAGCTTTCTTT
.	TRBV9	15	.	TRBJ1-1	CASSVEDWRAAEAFF	TGTGCCAGCAGCGTAGAAGATTGGAGGGCAGCTGAAGCTTTCTTT
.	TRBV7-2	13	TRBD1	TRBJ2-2	CASTRTGKGELFF	TGTGCCAGCACTAGGACAGGGAAGGGGGAGCTGTTTTTT
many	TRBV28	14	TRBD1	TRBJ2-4	CASTPGGQGNIQYF	TGTGCCAGCACCCCTGGGGGACAGGGGAACATTCAGTACTTC
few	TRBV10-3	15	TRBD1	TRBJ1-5	CAISEGQGELQPQHF	TGTGCCATCAGTGAAGGACAGGGGGAGTTACAGCCCCAGCATTTT
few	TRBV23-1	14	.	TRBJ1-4	CASSPVVANEKLFF	TGCGCCAGCAGTCCGGTCGTCGCTAATGAAAAACTGTTTTTT
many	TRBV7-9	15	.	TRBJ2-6	CASSLDREGANVLTF	TGTGCCAGCAGCTTAGATCGGGAGGGGGCCAACGTCCTGACTTTC
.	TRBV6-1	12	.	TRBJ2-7	CATQDGAYEQYF	TGTGCCACCCAGGACGGGGCCTACGAGCAGTACTTC
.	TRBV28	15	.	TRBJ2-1	CASSYTGRGYNEQFF	TGTGCCAGCAGTTACACAGGGCGCGGGTACAATGAGCAGTTCTTC
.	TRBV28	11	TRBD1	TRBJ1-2	CAAPTGPGYTF	TGTGCCGCCCCGACAGGGCCTGGCTACACCTTC
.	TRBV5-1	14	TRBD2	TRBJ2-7	CASSHLKGGEEKYF	TGCGCCAGCAGCCATCTTAAGGGAGGGGAGGAGAAGTACTTC
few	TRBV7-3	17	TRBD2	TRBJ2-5	CASSLTASGGLQETQYF	TGTGCCAGCAGCTTAACTGCTAGCGGGGGGCTCCAAGAGACCCAGTACTTC